The 13 T cell receptor beta chains in this list originate from one sample, sequenced in a study of identical twins. TCRdb fed the 5' RACE reads into MiXCR, producing one record per CDR3 protein. The sample has roughly 1.6 million distinct CDR3 sequences, about 31% seen once; the top ten hold about 0.25%. Sequencing input: cord blood. These receptors were taken from a newborn girl in good health.

The chain couples TRBV20-1 to TRBJ2-3; D perhaps matches TRBD1 (6 bases). The CDR3 totals 13 residues. The V end was cut by 0 bases, the J end by 6 bases, with 10 bases between. From germline, CDR1 is DFQATT and CDR2 SNEGSKA (reference sequence). CDR3 loop: CSARESQGDTQYF. The CDR3 DNA reads TGCAGTGCTAGAGAAAGCCAGGGGGATACGCAGTATTTT.

As DNA, the CDR3 is TGTGCCAGCAGGCTGGAGGTACTAGCCAAAAACATTCAGTACTTC. Protein product: CASRLEVLAKNIQYF. The chain is built from TRBV2 and TRBJ2-4; perhaps TRBD2 as D (5 bases). The CDR3 contains 15 residues. Germline V lookup: CDR1 SNHLY, CDR2 FYNNEI. The V gene lost 6 bases and the J gene lost 0 bases, with 12 bases spanning the gap.

The chain combines TRBV5-1 with TRBJ2-4, with 7 bases aligning to TRBD1. CDR1 and CDR2 from the germline V gene are SGHRS and YFSETQ. This CDR3 contains 15 residues. After removal of 0 bases from V and 1 base from J, the junction contained 1 base not matched to a gene. For the CDR3, the DNA is TGCGCCAGCAGCTTGGTGGACAGGGCCAAAAACATTCAGTACTTC. Protein product: CASSLVDRAKNIQYF. Complete variable domain (other parts from reference TRBV5-1 and TRBJ2-4): KAGVTQTPRYLIKTRGQQVTLSCSPISGHRSVSWYQQTPGQGLQFLFEYFSETQRNKGNFPGRFSGRQFSNSRSEMNVSTLELGDSALYLCASSLVDRAKNIQYFGAGTRLSVL.

This clonotype was picked up a small number of times. This chain joins TRBV5-6 and TRBJ2-3, with a possible D match to TRBD1 (6 bases). Per the germline V gene, CDR1 is SGHDT and CDR2 is YYEEEE. The CDR3 loop spans 14 amino acids. Trimming stripped 4 bases from V and 1 base from J, with 10 bases between. CDR3: CASSAYRGTDTQYF. The CDR3 DNA reads as TGTGCCAGCAGCGCGTACAGGGGCACAGATACGCAGTATTTT.

This chain joins TRBV28 and TRBJ1-2; perhaps TRBD1 as D (5 bases). Between the trimmed V and J ends, which lost 5 bases and 0 bases, there was a span of 16 bases. The CDR3 runs to 16 residues. CDR1 and CDR2 from the germline V gene are MDHEN and SYDVKM. Written as DNA, the CDR3 is TGTGCCAGCAGTCCCATGGTCGTGGGACCTAACTATGGCTACACCTTC. This sequence encodes CASSPMVVGPNYGYTF.

V and J are TRBV28 and TRBJ1-4; possible D gene TRBD1, 6 bases. The V gene's germline CDR1 is MDHEN and CDR2 SYDVKM. The CDR3 is 17 amino acids. The V and J ends lost 4 bases and 0 bases respectively, with 15 bases between them. CDR3: CASSSPGTLPTNEKLFF. CDR3 sequence (DNA): TGTGCCAGCAGTTCCCCAGGGACACTCCCAACTAATGAAAAACTGTTTTTT. The full variable domain, rest sourced from reference TRBV28 and TRBJ1-4, is DVKVTQSSRYLVKRTGEKVFLECVQDMDHENMFWYRQDPGLGLRLIYFSYDVKMKEKGDIPEGYSVSREKKERFSLILESASTNQTSMYLCASSSPGTLPTNEKLFFGSGTQLSVL.

This clonotype was observed a single time. Since a much larger clone is just one base distant, this may be a read error. This chain uses TRBV20-1 with TRBJ2-1, with 10 bases matching TRBD2. TRBJ2-7 matches the DNA end more closely, so the J call is doubtful. CDR3 size: 15 residues. The germline gives CDR1 DFQATT, CDR2 SNEGSKA (reference sequence). DNA for the CDR3: TGCAGTGCTAAGGAAGCGGGGGGGTTTTACAATGAGCAGTACTTC. This encodes CSAKEAGGFYNEQYF.

This clonotype was found once. This CDR3 reads CASRTRTNTGELFF. The CDR3 bases are TGCGCCAGCAGGACCAGAACGAACACCGGGGAGCTGTTTTTT. The chain is built from TRBV5-1 and TRBJ2-2, with D unresolved. The CDR3 extends over 14 amino acids. The V gene's germline CDR1 is SGHRS and CDR2 YFSETQ. V shed 5 bases and J shed 0 bases, with 8 bases lying between them.

The chain couples TRBV10-3 to TRBJ1-2; weak D call: TRBD1 (5 bases). Germline V lookup: CDR1 ENHRY, CDR2 SYGVKD. V gave up 8 bases and J gave up 7 bases, with 11 bases separating them. There are 11 residues in the CDR3. CDR3 loop: CAIGQGVGYTF. CDR3 bases: TGTGCCATCGGCCAGGGAGTTGGCTACACCTTC.

This sequence joins TRBV2 and TRBJ2-2, with no clear D. Per the germline V gene, CDR1 is SNHLY and CDR2 is FYNNEI. Trimming took off 4 bases at V and 7 bases at J, with 13 bases between the two ends. This CDR3 has 14 amino acids. The CDR3 here is CASSVTESSGELFF. The CDR3 DNA is TGTGCCAGCAGTGTGACGGAGTCCAGCGGGGAGCTGTTTTTT.

This clonotype was seen ten or more times. This sequence joins TRBV25-1 and TRBJ1-2; D remains ambiguous. Germline CDR1 and CDR2: MGHDK and SYGVNS. The CDR3 is 13 amino acids. Trimming cost V 2 bases and J 4 bases, with 8 bases left between them. CDR3 coding DNA: TGTGCCAGCAGTGAACCCAGGTCCTATGGCTACACCTTC. This sequence encodes CASSEPRSYGYTF.

Turning to this clonotype: Given a much more abundant clone one base away, this may be a read error. The V and J genes are TRBV10-3 and TRBJ2-5; 10 bases line up with TRBD2. The CDR3 loop spans 15 amino acids. J was trimmed by 11 bases and V by 4 bases; bases with no gene match: 13. Germline CDR1 and CDR2: ENHRY and SYGVKD. CDR3 sequence: CAISAILAGTNEQYF. For the CDR3, the DNA is TGTGCCATCAGTGCGATACTAGCGGGGACAAATGAGCAGTACTTC.

This clonotype was seen more than once but under ten times. The chain uses TRBV7-9 and TRBJ2-3; weak D call: TRBD1 (6 bases). Germline V gives CDR1 SEHNR, CDR2 FQNEAQ (reference sequence). This CDR3 is built from 14 residues. V was cut by 4 bases and J by 2 bases, with 10 bases left in between. The CDR3 is CASSYRDHTDTQYF. The CDR3 DNA reads as TGTGCCAGCAGCTACAGGGACCACACAGATACGCAGTATTTT.